The rows below give T cell receptor beta chains drawn from one sample of a study of OX40 agonist ivuxolimab in advanced cancers. The method was immunoSEQ multiplex PCR; TCRdb's version includes in-frame clones alone and lacks a portion of them. The repertoire holds over 70,000 clones, with 85% to 90% as singletons. The specimen was CD4+ or CD8+ T cells sorted from blood, collected in a trial of the OX40 agonist ivuxolimab. These receptors were obtained from an adult with an advanced solid tumor such as melanoma, head and neck, liver or kidney cancer. Both conserved end residues are part of each CDR3. Each record gives: clone size, V gene, D gene, J gene, CDR3 DNA, CDR3 protein. The D gene is left open where the match is weak. A row's size may be missing; if present it is once, few, many or a size class.

.,TRBV7-9,.,TRBJ1-2,TGTGCCAGCAGCCCTAGCGTGTGGACTGGGGGCTACACCTTC,CASSPSVWTGGYTF
.,TRBV7-9,.,TRBJ1-1,TGTGCCAGCAGCTTAGACAGGGTGTGGAACACTGAAGCTTTCTTT,CASSLDRVWNTEAFF
.,TRBV7-9,TRBD1,TRBJ1-3,TGTGCCAGCAGCCTGACAGGGGGCTCTGGAAACACCATATATTTT,CASSLTGGSGNTIYF
.,TRBV28,.,TRBJ1-4,TGTGCCAGCAGTTTGGGGGCCCAGTGGGAAAAACTGTTTTTT,CASSLGAQWEKLFF
.,TRBV10-3,.,TRBJ1-3,TGTGCCATCAGTGGCCGTACCGGGCCGCACGGCCCTGGAAACACCATATATTTT,CAISGRTGPHGPGNTIYF
.,TRBV18,TRBD1,TRBJ2-2,TGTGCCAGCTCACTTGGGACAGGAGCCACCGGGGAGCTGTTTTTT,CASSLGTGATGELFF
.,TRBV4-3,TRBD1,TRBJ1-5,TGCGCCAGCAGCCCCAGACAGGGGACGGGCCAGCCCCAGCATTTT,CASSPRQGTGQPQHF
.,TRBV7-2,.,TRBJ2-7,TGTGCCAGCAGCTTAAACTTCTTAGCCTACGAGCAGTACTTC,CASSLNFLAYEQYF
once,TRBV6-1,.,TRBJ1-2,TGTGCCAGCAGGGAGCACAGCCCCTATGGCTACACCTTC,CASREHSPYGYTF
.,TRBV5-1,.,TRBJ1-2,TGCGCCAGCAGCTCCGAAAATTCAGCCCATGGCTACACCTTC,CASSSENSAHGYTF
.,TRBV30,.,TRBJ1-3,TGTGCCTGGAGCCCCCCAGGACGCGGGAACACCATATATTTT,CAWSPPGRGNTIYF
.,TRBV6-4,TRBD1,TRBJ1-5,TGTGCCAGCCTGGGACAGGGGAGCAATCAGCCCCAGCATTTT,CASLGQGSNQPQHF
.,TRBV30,TRBD2,TRBJ2-1,TGTGCCTCTGGAAGCCAACTAGCGGGTCCCCACAATGAGCAGTTCTTC,CASGSQLAGPHNEQFF
.,TRBV27,.,TRBJ1-3,TGTGCCAGCGGCCCGTCGATAAACACCATATATTTT,CASGPSINTIYF
few,TRBV7-2,TRBD2,TRBJ2-7,TGTGCCAGCAGCCCCACCGAGATGACTAGCGGATACGAGCAGTACTTC,CASSPTEMTSGYEQYF
.,TRBV9,.,TRBJ2-5,TGTGCCAGCAGCCCTAGGGGGGCTAGCGGAGCCCAAGAGACCCAGTACTTC,CASSPRGASGAQETQYF
once,TRBV19,TRBD1,TRBJ2-7,TGTGCCAGTAGACCCCAGGGGGCGTATGAGCAGTACTTC,CASRPQGAYEQYF
.,TRBV9,.,TRBJ2-5,TGTGCCAGCAGCGTAGACACCAGTCGGACCCAGTACTTC,CASSVDTSRTQYF
.,TRBV2,TRBD2,TRBJ2-1,TGTGCCAGCAGGGGGCGGGAGCGGCCCAATGAGCAGTTCTTC,CASRGRERPNEQFF
.,TRBV11-2,TRBD1,TRBJ2-2,TGTGCCAGCAGCCAGGGACAGGGAGGGGCCGGGGAGCTGTTTTTT,CASSQGQGGAGELFF
once,TRBV27,.,TRBJ1-3,TGTGCCAGCAGTTCGGGGAGCCGGGGTCCTGGAAACACCATATATTTT,CASSSGSRGPGNTIYF
.,TRBV7-2,.,TRBJ2-7,TGTGCCAGCAGCTTAGGGGAGTCTAGCGCCTACGAGCAGTACTTC,CASSLGESSAYEQYF
.,TRBV5-1,.,TRBJ1-6,TGCGCCAGCAGCTTCTCCCAGGCAGGTTCGGTATCCTATAATTCACCCCTCCACTTT,CASSFSQAGSVSYNSPLHF
.,TRBV7-8,.,TRBJ1-3,TGTGCCAGCAGCTCAACAGGATTCTTCTCTGGAAACACCATATATTTT,CASSSTGFFSGNTIYF
.,TRBV19,.,TRBJ1-5,TGTGCCAGTCTAAAGCGGGGTGGCAATCAGCCCCAGCATTTT,CASLKRGGNQPQHF
.,TRBV9,.,TRBJ1-2,TGTGCCAGCAGCGTGGATGGGGTTTATGGCTACACCTTC,CASSVDGVYGYTF
.,TRBV7-9,.,TRBJ2-1,TGTGCCAGCAGCCTCCCCGGCGGGAAAGGTGAGCAGTTCTTC,CASSLPGGKGEQFF
.,TRBV18,TRBD1,TRBJ2-7,TGTGCCAGCCAACCCGGACAGGGAGCCTACGAGCAGTACTTC,CASQPGQGAYEQYF
.,TRBV28,TRBD1,TRBJ1-2,TGTGCCACCTTAGACAGGGGGGGTAACTATGGCTACACCTTC,CATLDRGGNYGYTF
.,TRBV28,TRBD1,TRBJ1-1,TGTGCCAGCAGGCCGAGACAGGGCCGCACTGAAGCTTTCTTT,CASRPRQGRTEAFF
.,TRBV28,.,TRBJ1-1,TGTGCCAGCAGTGCAACCTTGAACACTGAAGCTTTCTTT,CASSATLNTEAFF
.,TRBV18,.,TRBJ1-1,TGTGCCAGCTCACCGGCGAAAGGCACTGAAGCTTTCTTT,CASSPAKGTEAFF